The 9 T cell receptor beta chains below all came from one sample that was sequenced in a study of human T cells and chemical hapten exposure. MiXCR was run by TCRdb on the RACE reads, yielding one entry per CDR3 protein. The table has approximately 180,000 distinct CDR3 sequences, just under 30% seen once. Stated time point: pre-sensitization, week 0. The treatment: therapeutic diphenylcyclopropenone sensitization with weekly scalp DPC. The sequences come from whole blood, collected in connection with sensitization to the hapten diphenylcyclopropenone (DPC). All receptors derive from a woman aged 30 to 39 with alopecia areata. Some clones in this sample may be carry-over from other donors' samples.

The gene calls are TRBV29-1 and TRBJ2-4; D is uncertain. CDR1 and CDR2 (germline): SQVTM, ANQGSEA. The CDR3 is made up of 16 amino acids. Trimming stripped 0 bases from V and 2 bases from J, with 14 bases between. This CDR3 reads CSVEDGFRTTKNIQYF. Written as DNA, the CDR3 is TGCAGCGTTGAAGACGGATTCCGGACGACCAAAAACATTCAGTACTTC.

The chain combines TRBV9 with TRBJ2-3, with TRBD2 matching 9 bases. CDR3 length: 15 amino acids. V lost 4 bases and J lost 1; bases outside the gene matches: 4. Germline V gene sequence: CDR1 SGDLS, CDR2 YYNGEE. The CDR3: CASSLPSGGTDTQYF. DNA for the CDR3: TGTGCCAGCAGCCTCCCTAGCGGGGGCACAGATACGCAGTATTTT.

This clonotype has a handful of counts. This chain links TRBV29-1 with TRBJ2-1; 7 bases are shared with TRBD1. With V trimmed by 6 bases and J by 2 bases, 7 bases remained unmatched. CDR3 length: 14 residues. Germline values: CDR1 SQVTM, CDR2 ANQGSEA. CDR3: CSVTVGTAYNEQFF. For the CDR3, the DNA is TGCAGCGTGACGGTTGGGACAGCCTACAATGAGCAGTTCTTC.

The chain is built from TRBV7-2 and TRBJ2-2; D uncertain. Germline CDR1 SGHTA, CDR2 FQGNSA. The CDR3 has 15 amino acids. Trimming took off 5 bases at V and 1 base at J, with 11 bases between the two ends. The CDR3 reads CASSTRNLNTGELFF. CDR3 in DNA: TGTGCCAGCAGCACCAGGAACCTGAACACCGGGGAGCTGTTTTTT.

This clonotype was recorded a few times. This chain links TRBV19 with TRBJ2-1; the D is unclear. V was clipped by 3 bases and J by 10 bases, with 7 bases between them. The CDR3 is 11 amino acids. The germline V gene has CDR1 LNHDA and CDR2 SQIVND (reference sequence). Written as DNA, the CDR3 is TGTGCCAGTAGTATCCGGAAAGAGCAGTTCTTC. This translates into CASSIRKEQFF.

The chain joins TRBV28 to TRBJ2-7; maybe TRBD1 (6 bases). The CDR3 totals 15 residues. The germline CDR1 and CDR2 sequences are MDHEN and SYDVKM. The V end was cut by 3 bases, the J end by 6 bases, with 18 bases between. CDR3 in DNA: TGTGCCAGCAGTTTTCGCGCCAGGGGACGGGGCGAGCAGTACTTC. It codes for CASSFRARGRGEQYF.

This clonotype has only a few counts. CDR3 nucleotides: TGCAGTGCTGCCGGACTACGGGACACCGGGGAGCTGTTTTTT. Its translation: CSAAGLRDTGELFF. The genes are TRBV20-1 and TRBJ2-2, with D possibly TRBD2 on 6 matching bases. From germline, CDR1 is DFQATT and CDR2 SNEGSKA (reference sequence). The CDR3 extends over 14 amino acids. The germline V and J ends were trimmed by 5 bases and 3 bases, with 13 bases remaining between them.

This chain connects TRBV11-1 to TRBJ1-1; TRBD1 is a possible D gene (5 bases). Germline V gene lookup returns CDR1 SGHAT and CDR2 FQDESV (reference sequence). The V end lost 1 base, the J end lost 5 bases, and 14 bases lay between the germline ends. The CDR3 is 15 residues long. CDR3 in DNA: TGTGCCAGCAGCTTAGACGAGGGGTTGGTGACTGAAGCTTTCTTT. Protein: CASSLDEGLVTEAFF.

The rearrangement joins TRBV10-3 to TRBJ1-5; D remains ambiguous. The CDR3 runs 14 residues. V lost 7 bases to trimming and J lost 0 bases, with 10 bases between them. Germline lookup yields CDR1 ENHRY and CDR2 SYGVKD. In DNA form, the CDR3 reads TGTGCCATCAATCCGGACCGTAGCAATCAGCCCCAGCATTTT. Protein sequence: CAINPDRSNQPQHF.